This T cell receptor (beta chain) was documented in a study of cytomegalovirus exposure and HLA in healthy donors. Study-wide findings and caveats: The study reported that TCR beta sequences accurately predicted HLA-A and HLA-B alleles in most subjects.

This CDR3 has 14 residues. V lost 7 bases to trimming and J lost 0 bases, with 10 bases between them. Germline V gene lookup returns CDR1 LNHDA and CDR2 SQIVND (reference sequence). The PCR employed 60 Vbeta primers together with 13 Jbeta primers. The data were produced by immunoSEQ multiplex PCR, yet TCRdb's version contains in-frame clones alone and is incomplete. Here the sample spans more than 110,000 clones, more than 75% being singletons. In the case of this clone: What it binds is unknown.

The chain joins TRBV19 to TRBJ2-1, with D unclear. The sequence was collected from a man younger than 35 in good health and CMV-seronegative. The source material was PBMCs. The chain's CDR3 is CASILRVSYNEQFF. The CDR3 region has the DNA TGTGCCAGTATCCTCCGCGTCTCCTACAATGAGCAGTTCTTC. The complete variable domain, with remaining parts taken from reference TRBV19 and TRBJ2-1, reads DGGITQSPKYLFRKEGQNVTLSCEQNLNHDAMYWYRQDPGQGLRLIYYSQIVNDFQKGDIAEGYSVSREKKESFPLTVTSAQKNPTAFYLCASILRVSYNEQFFGPGTRLTVL.